This T cell receptor (beta chain) was identified in a study of blood T cells in healthy people across ages. Looked up from germline, CDR1 is SEHNR and CDR2 is FQNEAQ (reference sequence). Losses at the gene ends were 4 bases for V and 5 bases for J; bases not matched to a gene: 4. The CDR3 has 14 amino acids. Together with a sample-barcoded 5' primer, a J-beta primer mix was included in a second PCR lasting roughly 6 to 12 cycles. MiXCR, run by TCRdb on the 5' RACE reads, gives a single entry per CDR3 protein. The profile covers 1.2 million to 1.5 million distinct CDR3 sequences, with 35% to 45% appearing a single time and 7% to 9% taken by the ten largest. This clonotype was detected many times.

Sequenced sample: blood. The chain recombines TRBV7-9 with TRBJ2-5; 10 bases map to TRBD2. The receptor's source is a woman under 30 in good health. This CDR3 is CASSSGLASETQYF. CDR3 DNA: TGTGCCAGCAGCTCGGGACTAGCGTCGGAGACCCAGTACTTC.